The sequence of this T cell receptor (beta chain) was determined in a study of metastatic and nonmetastatic thyroid tumors. Looking at the study overall: Repertoires from blood and tumor or nodule tissue of malignant and benign thyroid patients were compared. Study-level results: Within blood and tumor, benign nodules reportedly had significantly lower TCR beta diversity than malignant thyroid tumors did.

Every patient was untreated before thyroid surgery. Germline CDR1 is MGHDK and CDR2 is SYGVNS. This CDR3 contains 15 residues. V gave up 4 bases and J gave up 3 bases; unmatched junction bases: 4. Per the study methods: Built for papillary thyroid cancer, a distant-metastasis classifier drew on CDR3 differences across clinicopathological groups. TCRdb reprocessed the PCR reads via MiXCR. It is TCRdb's table, rather than the study itself, that gives the V and J calls and clone size. The sample includes approximately 19,000 clones, 35% to 40% of them seen just once. This clone came up a few times. Its antigen is as yet unknown.

What was sequenced was tumor tissue. This chain links TRBV25-1 with TRBJ2-3, with TRBD2 matching over 10 bases. The receptor was isolated from a female donor with papillary thyroid cancer or a benign thyroid nodule (not recorded which). Some clones in this sample may be carry-over from other donors' samples. The CDR3 region is CASSVPGLATDTQYF. CDR3 bases: TGTGCCAGCAGTGTCCCGGGACTAGCGACAGATACGCAGTATTTT.